The clone carrying this T cell receptor (beta chain) was observed a handful of times. The sample belongs to a study of identical twins. TCRdb ran MiXCR on the 5' RACE reads and lists one entry per CDR3 protein. The sample has roughly 230,000 distinct CDR3 sequences; around 8.3% are singletons. This CDR3 region has 15 residues. Germline CDR1 is LNHNV and CDR2 is YYDKDF (reference sequence). The V and J ends lost 3 bases and 4 bases respectively, with 15 bases between them. The data also belong to a second study, concerning yellow fever vaccine responses in identical twins.

The sample comprised CD8+ T cells sorted from blood. This chain connects TRBV15 to TRBJ2-5; perhaps TRBD1 as D (5 bases). The clonotype comes from a young woman in good health. DNA of the CDR3: TGTGCCACCAGCAGCGCAGGGTTGGGGCCAGAGACCCAGTACTTC. It yields the protein CATSSAGLGPETQYF.